The sequence of this TCR beta chain was determined in a study of blood T cell repertoires in COVID-19. About the research overall: Collection of acute and convalescent COVID-19 samples took place in the United States, Italy and Spain.

The CDR3 runs to 15 residues. V lost 3 bases to trimming and J lost 9 bases; unmatched junction nucleotides: 9. In germline, CDR1 is SGHTA, CDR2 FQGNSA. Study processing details: Reference gene primer amplification in the assay estimated nucleated cell counts. Data came from immunoSEQ multiplex PCR; TCRdb stores just in-frame clones and leaves some out. From that table come the V and J calls and clone size; the DNA was used to work out D and trimming. The sample yields about 100,000 clones, roughly 79% seen once. The sample taken for sequencing was peripheral blood. The clonotype originates from a man between 65 and 85 years old with active or convalescent COVID-19. The chain carries TRBV7-2 and TRBJ2-1, with 9 bases lining up with TRBD2. The CDR3, as DNA: TGTGCCAGCAGCTTCCTCCGGGCAGCGGGGGGTGAGCAGTTCTTC. Its protein is CASSFLRAAGGEQFF.